A single TCR beta chain is shown here with its context. Its antigen has not been determined. There are no base qualities to consult, and no much larger clone falls within one base. Measured from the cysteine to the phenylalanine, the CDR3 is 16 residues long. Solely the CDR3 DNA is kept, with 48 bases framed from the first base. CDR1 and CDR2, per the germline V gene (reference sequence), are LNHNV and YYDKDF. Trimming leaves V shorter by 1 base and J shorter by 2 bases, with the junction holding 7 bases beyond the gene matches. This sample's time point label indicates: cycle 2 day 1 (C2D1) of nivolumab. Every trial patient had relapsed following autologous stem cell transplantation, and prior brentuximab vedotin exposure was what differed among cohorts A, B and C. The trial cohort included fewer than 65 patients with relapsed/refractory classical Hodgkin lymphoma, and each patient had a best overall response of complete response, partial response or progressive disease. Single-agent nivolumab was administered to trial patients in the multi-cohort phase II CheckMate 205 trial. Best overall response was determined by an independent review committee according to the 2007 International Working Group response criteria. Trial PBMCs were obtained immediately prior to nivolumab initiation (C1D1) and on therapy at cycle 2 day 1 and cycle 4 day 1. After peripheral blood was drawn into 8 mL Vacutainer Cell Preparation Tubes, PBMCs were isolated by centrifugation and then cryopreserved.

Genomic DNA was extracted with the Qiagen DNeasy kit from unsorted PBMCs and from negatively selected CD4+ and CD8+ fractions. TCR beta CDR3 regions were amplified by immunoSEQ multiplex PCR using primers annealing to V and J segments. Amplification bias was minimized using a synthetic immune receptor repertoire, and residual bias was removed computationally after sequencing. In the source study's methods: Repertoire diversity was quantified as the Shannon entropy index using custom Python scripts. Unsorted, CD4+ and CD8+ repertoires were analyzed separately, except in combined analyses where CD4+ and CD8+ sequences were merged in silico. A clone counted as expanded when the clone's frequency after treatment rose at least 2-fold relative to C1D1, and clones undetected at baseline were given a pseudocount of 0.5. Singleton clones were defined as clones with 0 or 1 copy at C1D1, and non-singleton clones were defined as clones with 2 or more copies. Clones expanded in unsorted samples were labelled as CD4+, CD8+ or unknown by matching protein sequences in sorted samples from the same patient. Wilcoxon tests on paired samples were used to test diversity changes from C1D1 to C4D1. The clones in this table, taken by TCRdb from immuneACCESS, are in-frame only. Not every clone is retained; where verified, under half of the shortfall comes from an unresolved V gene, and the cause of the rest is unknown. V and J calls plus clone size are reproduced from that table; the DNA served to infer D and trimming. For this sample the table gives 21,000 or so clones, of which 80% were detected only once. The ten top clones hold around a sixth of the sample.

The entry originates in a study of PD-1 blockade in classical Hodgkin lymphoma (dated by TCRdb to the early 2020s). For context, the study as a whole: Nivolumab dosing was 3 mg/kg intravenously every 2 weeks, continuing until either disease progression or unacceptable toxicity. To define a peripheral blood immune signature of response to PD-1 blockade in classical Hodgkin lymphoma, the study combined TCR beta sequencing with CyTOF.

Overall study outcomes, separate from this receptor: CD4+ but not CD8+ TCR diversity rose significantly by C4D1 (p=0.0027 vs p=0.16), most apparent in complete responders (p=0.02). Baseline TCR diversity was reported as lower in newly diagnosed patients than in healthy donors, and lower still in relapsed/refractory patients. The study was restricted to a single clinical trial cohort, and the causes of repertoire differences, possibly disease activity or prior therapy, were left undefined. Patients starting nivolumab less than 1 year after ASCT had lower diversity and were excluded from later analyses to avoid confounding by immune reconstitution. Trial patients achieving complete response had baseline diversity similar to newly diagnosed patients, whereas partial responders and progressors had significantly lower diversity.

The rearrangement joined TRBV15 to TRBJ1-1; TRBD1 matches 7 bases in the middle. This clonotype originated in a human donor with classical Hodgkin lymphoma. Sequencing used peripheral blood mononuclear cells (PBMCs), obtained before the second cycle of nivolumab. Here the CDR3 is given as CATSRGLGGGNTEAFF. The DNA reads TGTGCCACCAGCAGAGGTTTAGGGGGCGGAAACACTGAAGCTTTCTTT.